These 26 T cell receptor beta chains came from one sample sequenced in a study of blood T cell repertoires in COVID-19 (dated by TCRdb to 2020 to 2021). Library preparation employed the immunoSEQ multiplex PCR assay. Entries here come from immuneACCESS through TCRdb and include only in-frame sequences with V and J called. Some clones fail to appear in such tables; in the studies checked, an unresolved V gene covers under half of the shortfall, and the cause of the remainder is unknown. In this sample the table shows approximately 200,000 clones, 80% to 90% of which occur a single time. The ten top clones hold 3% to 3.5% of the sample. Sequenced sample: PBMCs or T cells enriched from blood (not recorded which). The origin of the receptors is a young woman in a cohort exposed to, infected with or recovered from COVID-19 (not recorded which).

The CDR3 region is CASSFTRSSEAFF. In DNA form, the CDR3 reads TGCGCCAGCAGCTTTACACGATCGTCTGAAGCTTTCTTT. The V gene is TRBV5-1, the J gene TRBJ1-1; no definite D call. V shed 2 bases and J shed 6 bases, with 11 bases lying between them. CDR3 length equals 13 residues. Per germline, CDR1 SGHRS and CDR2 YFSETQ.

The chain links TRBV5-4 to TRBJ2-2, with 7 bases fitting TRBD1. CDR1 and CDR2 from the germline V gene are SGHNT and YYREEE (reference sequence). V gave up 4 bases and J gave up 1 base; unmatched junction bases: 1. The CDR3 extends over 14 amino acids. The CDR3 region is CASSRTGNTGELFF. The CDR3 region has the DNA TGTGCCAGCAGCCGGACAGGGAACACCGGGGAGCTGTTTTTT.

J is TRBJ2-2 and V is TRBV11-3; unclear D gene. Germline assignment: CDR1 SGHNT and CDR2 YENEEA. Trimming stripped 5 bases from V and 5 bases from J, with 3 bases between. CDR3 size: 11 residues. DNA of the CDR3: TGTGCCAGCAGCCTGACCGGGGAGCTGTTTTTT. It specifies CASSLTGELFF.

This clone occurred a few times. V and J are TRBV6-5 and TRBJ2-1; TRBD1 matches 8 bases. The CDR3 contains 16 residues. Per the germline V gene, CDR1 is MNHEY and CDR2 is SVGAGI. V lost 3 bases, J lost 10 bases, and 14 bases stayed unmatched. The CDR3 protein is CASSYSGTPGGWEQFF. CDR3 in DNA: TGTGCCAGCAGTTATTCGGGGACCCCAGGGGGCTGGGAGCAGTTCTTC.

CDR3 residues: CASTPGVFNYGYTF. The CDR3 bases are TGTGCCAGCACTCCCGGAGTCTTCAACTATGGCTACACCTTC. This chain connects TRBV7-2 to TRBJ1-2; no reliable D call. Per the germline V gene, CDR1 is SGHTA and CDR2 is FQGNSA. CDR3 length: 14 amino acids. V dropped 7 bases and J dropped 2 bases, with 14 bases sitting between them.

Note on this clone: Other DNA sequences in this specimen translate into the identical CDR3. The chain carries TRBV7-3 and TRBJ2-1; 9 nucleotides agree with TRBD2. CDR1 and CDR2 from the germline V gene are SGHTA and FQGTGA. CDR3 size: 15 residues. V lost 2 bases to trimming and J lost 4 bases; unmatched junction nucleotides: 3. The CDR3 loop is CASSLLAGAYNEQFF. The CDR3 bases are TGTGCCAGCAGCTTATTAGCGGGAGCTTACAATGAGCAGTTCTTC. Based on the CDR3 plus reference TRBV7-3 and TRBJ2-1, the full variable domain is GAGVSQTPSNKVTEKGKYVELRCDPISGHTALYWYRQSLGQGPEFLIYFQGTGAADDSGLPNDRFFAVRPEGSVSTLKIQRTERGDSAVYLCASSLLAGAYNEQFFGPGTRLTVL.

The chain uses TRBV7-2 and TRBJ1-2, with D possibly being TRBD1 (6 bases). CDR3 length equals 14 residues. Trimming stripped 6 bases from V and 4 bases from J, with 15 bases between. In germline, CDR1 is SGHTA, CDR2 FQGNSA. The CDR3 loop is CASSARAGAYGYTF. CDR3 nucleotide sequence: TGTGCCAGCAGTGCGCGGGCAGGGGCCTATGGCTACACCTTC.

This chain uses TRBV5-1 with TRBJ2-1; TRBD1 matches at 11 bases. Looked up from germline, CDR1 is SGHRS and CDR2 is YFSETQ. This CDR3 is built from 14 residues. V gave up 4 bases and J gave up 7 bases; unmatched junction bases: 4. The CDR3: CASSRGQGANEQFF. The CDR3 nucleotides read TGCGCCAGCAGCCGCGGACAGGGGGCGAATGAGCAGTTCTTC.

The chain employs TRBV5-1 and TRBJ2-1; 7 nucleotides line up with TRBD2. The CDR3 contains 16 residues. Germline V gene sequence: CDR1 SGHRS, CDR2 YFSETQ. The junction had 7 bases not matched to a gene; V was cut back by 0 bases and J by 4 bases. CDR3: CASSLEWASGYNEQFF. The CDR3 DNA reads as TGCGCCAGCAGCTTGGAATGGGCTAGCGGTTACAATGAGCAGTTCTTC.

This clone was detected once. The rearrangement joins TRBV19 to TRBJ1-5; 7 nucleotides align to TRBD1. The germline CDR1 and CDR2 sequences are LNHDA and SQIVND (reference sequence). Unmatched junction bases numbered 5, after V lost 3 bases and J lost 6 bases. The CDR3 contains 14 residues. In DNA, the CDR3 is TGTGCCAGTAGTATCCCAGGGGGTGGTCAGCCCCAGCATTTT. It specifies CASSIPGGGQPQHF.

V is TRBV5-1 and J is TRBJ1-6; D unresolved. In germline, CDR1 is SGHRS, CDR2 YFSETQ. There are 15 residues in the CDR3. V was pared by 6 bases and J by 5 bases, with 15 bases between. DNA for the CDR3: TGCGCCAGCAAAGACAAAGCGGGAGATAATTCACCCCTCCACTTT. It encodes CASKDKAGDNSPLHF.

The DNA of the CDR3 is TGCGCCAGCAGCTTAAGGCGGGAGGGCCGTGAGCAGTTCTTC. It encodes CASSLRREGREQFF. This chain connects TRBV5-1 to TRBJ2-1; 9 bases map to TRBD2. The CDR3 covers 14 residues. Losses at the gene ends were 2 bases for V and 9 bases for J; bases not matched to a gene: 6. Looked up from germline, CDR1 is SGHRS and CDR2 is YFSETQ.

This sequence joins TRBV11-2 and TRBJ2-1, with 8 nucleotides matching TRBD2. J lost 6 bases, V lost 1 base, and 8 bases had no gene match. Looked up from germline, CDR1 is SGHAT and CDR2 is FQNNGV. This CDR3 spans 16 amino acids. As DNA, the CDR3 is TGTGCCAGCAGCTTAGCGGCGGGAGGTCTCGCCAATGAGCAGTTCTTC. As protein: CASSLAAGGLANEQFF.

V gene TRBV7-9 combines with J gene TRBJ1-3; no reliable D call. The CDR3 is made up of 15 amino acids. V was clipped by 5 bases and J by 0 bases, with 11 bases between them. Germline values: CDR1 SEHNR, CDR2 FQNEAQ (reference sequence). The CDR3 here is CASSRRGSSGNTIYF. The CDR3 region has the DNA TGTGCCAGCAGCCGCCGCGGAAGCTCTGGAAACACCATATATTTT.

This clone was detected once. This sequence joins TRBV7-2 and TRBJ2-7; a possible D gene is TRBD2 (6 bases). V shed 1 base and J shed 3 bases, with 13 bases lying between them. The CDR3 consists of 15 residues. Germline V lookup: CDR1 SGHTA, CDR2 FQGNSA. The CDR3 DNA sequence: TGTGCCAGCAGCTTAGACTTGCGGGAAGACTACGAGCAGTACTTC. It codes for CASSLDLREDYEQYF.

This chain uses TRBV15 with TRBJ1-3, with D possibly TRBD1 on 6 matching bases. Trimming left V 0 bases short and J 0 bases short, with 9 bases between. This CDR3 contains 16 residues. Germline-derived CDR1 and CDR2 are LNHNV and YYDKDF (reference sequence). The CDR3 sequence: CATSRDRGTSGNTIYF. The CDR3 nucleotides are TGTGCCACCAGCAGAGATAGGGGGACCTCTGGAAACACCATATATTTT.

The chain uses TRBV19 and TRBJ2-3; TRBD2 aligns across 8 bases. J was trimmed by 2 bases and V by 9 bases; bases with no gene match: 7. CDR1 is LNHDA, CDR2 SQIVND, per germline (reference sequence). The CDR3 sequence is 14 residues long. The CDR3 DNA follows: TGTGCCAGCGCGGGGGGAGGGGACACAGATACGCAGTATTTT. Amino acid sequence: CASAGGGDTDTQYF.

V and J are TRBV6-5 and TRBJ1-6; tentatively, D is TRBD1 (6 bases). From germline, CDR1 is MNHEY and CDR2 SVGAGI. CDR3 length: 15 residues. V lost 5 bases and J lost 4, with 12 bases in between. The chain's CDR3 is CASSRGGHYNSPLHF. The CDR3 bases are TGTGCCAGCAGTAGGGGGGGGCATTATAATTCACCCCTCCACTTT.

V gene TRBV7-2 combines with J gene TRBJ1-2; TRBD1 matches 9 bases. V shed 4 bases and J 4 bases; nucleotides not matched to a gene: 13. Germline values: CDR1 SGHTA, CDR2 FQGNSA. There are 17 residues in the CDR3. The CDR3 sequence: CASSSPSGTGTIYGYTF. CDR3 nucleotides: TGTGCCAGCAGCTCCCCCTCCGGGACAGGGACGATCTATGGCTACACCTTC.

The chain carries TRBV4-1 and TRBJ2-3, with 12 bases that match TRBD2. The CDR3 totals 17 residues. Per the germline V gene, CDR1 is MGHRA and CDR2 is YSYEKL. The J segment lost 3 bases and the V segment lost 2 bases, leaving 6 bases of the junction unmatched. The CDR3 nucleotides read TGCGCCAGCAGCCAAAGACTAGCGGGAGAGGGGACAGATACGCAGTATTTT. Translated, it gives CASSQRLAGEGTDTQYF.

This rearrangement joins TRBV19 to TRBJ1-2, with 9 bases lining up with TRBD1. V lost 2 bases to trimming and J lost 1 base; unmatched junction nucleotides: 5. The CDR3 sequence is 16 residues long. Germline values: CDR1 LNHDA, CDR2 SQIVND (reference sequence). CDR3 bases: TGTGCCAGTAGTATATGGGACAGGGCCCTTAACTATGGCTACACCTTC. As protein: CASSIWDRALNYGYTF.

This clone was counted once. This chain joins TRBV5-1 and TRBJ1-1, with D perhaps TRBD1 (5 bases). The CDR3 is 15 residues long. Germline V CDR1 and CDR2: SGHRS, YFSETQ. V lost 5 bases, J lost 3 bases, and 17 bases lay in between. Here the CDR3 reads CASRPLTVVDTEAFF. The CDR3 coding sequence is TGCGCCAGCAGGCCCCTGACAGTCGTGGACACTGAAGCTTTCTTT.

The chain employs TRBV5-6 and TRBJ1-2; 7 bases align to TRBD1. CDR3 size: 13 residues. The trim removed 3 bases at V and 4 bases at J, leaving 3 bases unmatched. Germline V gene data show CDR1 as SGHDT and CDR2 as YYEEEE. CDR3 in DNA: TGTGCCAGCAGCTACCGGGACAGCTATGGCTACACCTTC. Its protein product is CASSYRDSYGYTF.

This clone occurred once. The chain links TRBV7-3 to TRBJ2-1, with 12 bases that match TRBD2. The CDR3 covers 16 residues. Germline assignment: CDR1 SGHTA and CDR2 FQGTGA. Germline trimming cut 4 bases from V and 10 bases from J; bases unmatched to any gene: 11. The CDR3 spells CASSSSPTSGGGEQFF. The CDR3 coding sequence is TGTGCCAGCAGCTCCTCCCCGACTAGCGGGGGCGGGGAGCAGTTCTTC.

The CDR3 DNA sequence: TGTGCCAGCAGCCCAAGGGGGACTAGCGGGGGGCCCATCTACGAGCAGTACTTC. It specifies CASSPRGTSGGPIYEQYF. The V and J genes are TRBV3-1 (or the pseudogene TRBV3-2) and TRBJ2-7; 15 bases are a match to TRBD2. CDR1 and CDR2 (germline): LGHDT, YNNKEL (reference sequence). V shed 4 bases, J shed 3 bases, and the junction held 10 bases outside the gene matches. The CDR3 loop spans 18 amino acids.

In this sample, this clone turned up a few times. The rearrangement joins TRBV3-1 (or the pseudogene TRBV3-2) to TRBJ2-1; D ambiguous. The CDR3 totals 17 residues. The V and J ends lost 2 bases and 5 bases respectively, with 19 bases between them. Germline CDR1 LGHDT, CDR2 YNNKEL (reference sequence). CDR3 in amino acids: CASSQHGAARINNEQFF. The CDR3, as DNA: TGTGCCAGCAGCCAACATGGAGCCGCAAGAATAAACAATGAGCAGTTCTTC.